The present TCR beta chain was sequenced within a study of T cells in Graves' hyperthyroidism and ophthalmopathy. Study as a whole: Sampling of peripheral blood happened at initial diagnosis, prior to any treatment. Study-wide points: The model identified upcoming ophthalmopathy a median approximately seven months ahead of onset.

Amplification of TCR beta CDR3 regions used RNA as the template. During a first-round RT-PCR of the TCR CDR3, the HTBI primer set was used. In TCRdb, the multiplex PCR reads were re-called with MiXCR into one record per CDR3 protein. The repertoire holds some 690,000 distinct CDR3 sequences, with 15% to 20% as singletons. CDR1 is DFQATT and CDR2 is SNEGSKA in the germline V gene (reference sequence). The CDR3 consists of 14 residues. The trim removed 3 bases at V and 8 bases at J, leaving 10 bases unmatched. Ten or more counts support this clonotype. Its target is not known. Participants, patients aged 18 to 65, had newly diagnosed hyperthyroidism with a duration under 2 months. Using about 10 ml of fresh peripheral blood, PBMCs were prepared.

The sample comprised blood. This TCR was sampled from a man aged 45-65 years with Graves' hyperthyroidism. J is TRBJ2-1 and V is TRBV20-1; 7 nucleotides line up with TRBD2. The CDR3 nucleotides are TGCAGTGCTAGTTCGGGACTAAGTCGCGATGAGCAGTTCTTC. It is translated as CSASSGLSRDEQFF.